These 11 T cell receptor beta chains originate from one sample sequenced in a study of blood T cell repertoires in COVID-19. The method was immunoSEQ multiplex PCR; TCRdb's version includes in-frame clones alone and lacks a portion of them. The sample contains some 130,000 clones, around 86% of which appear only once. Sample: peripheral blood. Receptor source: a woman aged 45-65 years who had recovered from COVID-19.

The CDR3 sequence is CASGRGVYNEQFF. The CDR3 DNA sequence: TGTGCTAGTGGCAGGGGGGTTTACAATGAGCAGTTCTTC. The gene calls are TRBV12-5 and TRBJ2-1, with a tentative D call TRBD1 (7 bases). CDR3 size: 13 residues. Trimming took off 6 bases at V and 4 bases at J, with 10 bases between the two ends. Germline V gives CDR1 LGHNT, CDR2 FRNRAP.

The V gene is TRBV6-1, the J gene TRBJ2-1; D is uncertain. Germline V CDR1 and CDR2: MNHNS, SASEGT. V dropped 9 bases and J dropped 5 bases, with 20 bases sitting between them. The CDR3 is 15 amino acids. This chain's CDR3 is CASLRARVNDNEQFF. Written as DNA, the CDR3 is TGTGCCAGTCTACGAGCTAGAGTAAATGACAATGAGCAGTTCTTC.

CDR3 region: CASSLVQPPHQFF. DNA for the CDR3: TGTGCCAGCAGCTTAGTACAGCCACCACACCAGTTCTTC. The genes are TRBV7-9 and TRBJ2-1; D is uncertain. The CDR3 totals 13 residues. Trimming took 1 base from V and 13 from J, leaving 14 bases between them. Germline V gene lookup returns CDR1 SEHNR and CDR2 FQNEAQ (reference sequence).

This clone was detected many times. The rearrangement links TRBV11-3 to TRBJ2-5; 8 bases are shared with TRBD1. Per germline, CDR1 SGHNT and CDR2 YENEEA. J lost 3 bases, V lost 5 bases, and 8 bases had no gene match. This CDR3 has 15 residues. CDR3 region: CASSRTGRGEETQYF. CDR3 nucleotides: TGTGCCAGCAGCCGGACAGGGCGCGGAGAAGAGACCCAGTACTTC. The variable domain in full, completed from reference TRBV11-3 and TRBJ2-5, reads EAGVVQSPRYKIIEKKQPVAFWCNPISGHNTLYWYLQNLGQGPELLIRYENEEAVDDSQLPKDRFSAERLKGVDSTLKIQPAELGDSAVYLCASSRTGRGEETQYFGPGTRLLVL.

The chain combines TRBV11-3 with TRBJ2-5; possible D gene TRBD1, 6 bases. Trimming took 4 bases from V and 2 from J, leaving 11 bases between them. Germline CDR1 is SGHNT and CDR2 is YENEEA. The CDR3 length is 14 residues. Here the CDR3 reads CASSSQGLQETQYF. CDR3 DNA: TGTGCCAGCAGCTCTCAGGGGTTACAAGAGACCCAGTACTTC.

The chain is built from TRBV12-5 and TRBJ2-7; TRBD1 might be the D (6 bases). This CDR3 has 16 amino acids. In germline, CDR1 is LGHNT, CDR2 FRNRAP. Trimming stripped 3 bases from V and 6 bases from J, with 21 bases between. The CDR3 DNA follows: TGTGCTAGTGGTTTCGACACAGGGTTTAGTTCGCGCGAGCAGTACTTC. Translated: CASGFDTGFSSREQYF.

This clone is a singleton in its sample. The CDR3 loop reads CASGTMRGAGELFF. DNA for the CDR3: TGTGCCAGCGGTACGATGCGGGGAGCCGGGGAGCTGTTTTTT. This chain links TRBV28 with TRBJ2-2; perhaps TRBD2 as D (6 bases). In germline, CDR1 is MDHEN, CDR2 SYDVKM. V was shortened by 8 bases and J by 6 bases, with 16 bases between the two germline ends. This CDR3 region has 14 residues.

This clone has a handful of counts. The chain has TRBV6-1 and TRBJ2-1; 11 bases align to TRBD2. The CDR3 runs to 16 residues. V was pared by 3 bases and J by 8 bases, with 9 bases of the junction left unmatched. Germline loops: CDR1 MNHNS, CDR2 SASEGT. The CDR3 loop is CASSETLAGGQDEQFF. The CDR3 nucleotides are TGTGCCAGCAGTGAGACCTTAGCGGGGGGGCAGGATGAGCAGTTCTTC.

The chain has TRBV19 and TRBJ1-2; D is possibly TRBD1 (6 bases). Between the trimmed V and J ends, which lost 7 bases and 4 bases, there was a span of 16 bases. This CDR3 region has 14 residues. CDR1 is LNHDA, CDR2 SQIVND, per germline (reference sequence). The CDR3 reads CASIDTQGGYGYTF. As DNA, the CDR3 is TGTGCCAGTATTGACACACAAGGGGGCTATGGCTACACCTTC.

The rearrangement uses TRBV7-6 and TRBJ2-1; 10 nucleotides line up with TRBD2. The CDR3 runs 19 residues. Germline CDR1 is SGHVS and CDR2 is FNYEAQ. Losses at the gene ends were 2 bases for V and 9 bases for J; bases not matched to a gene: 19. This CDR3 reads CASSLSSGRSQWSVVEQFF. The CDR3 DNA reads TGTGCCAGCAGCTTATCTAGCGGGAGATCCCAATGGTCGGTCGTTGAGCAGTTCTTC.

This rearrangement joins TRBV6-6 to TRBJ2-1, with 8 positions matching TRBD1. In germline, CDR1 is MNHNY, CDR2 SVGAGI (reference sequence). CDR3 length: 14 residues. Trimming removed 4 bases from V and 8 bases from J; junction bases left unmatched: 7. The CDR3 DNA reads TGTGCCAGCAGTTGGACAGGGAATGTGGATGAGCAGTTCTTC. It is translated as CASSWTGNVDEQFF.